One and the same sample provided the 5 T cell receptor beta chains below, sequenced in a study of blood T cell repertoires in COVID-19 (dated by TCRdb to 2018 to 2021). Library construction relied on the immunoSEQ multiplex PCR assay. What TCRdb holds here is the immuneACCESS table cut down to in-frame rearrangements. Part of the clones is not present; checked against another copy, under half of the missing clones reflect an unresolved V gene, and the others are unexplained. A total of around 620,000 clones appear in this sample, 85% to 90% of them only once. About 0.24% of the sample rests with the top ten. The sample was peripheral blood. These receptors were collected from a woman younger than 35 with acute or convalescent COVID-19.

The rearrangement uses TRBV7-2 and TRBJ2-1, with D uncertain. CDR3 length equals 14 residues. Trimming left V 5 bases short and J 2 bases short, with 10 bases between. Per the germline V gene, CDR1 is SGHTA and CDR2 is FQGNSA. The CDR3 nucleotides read TGTGCCAGCAGCCCTAACCCTACCTACAATGAGCAGTTCTTC. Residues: CASSPNPTYNEQFF.

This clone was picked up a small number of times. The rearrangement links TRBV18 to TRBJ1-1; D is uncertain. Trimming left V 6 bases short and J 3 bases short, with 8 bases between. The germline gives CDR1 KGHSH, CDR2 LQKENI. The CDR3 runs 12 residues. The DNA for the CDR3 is TGTGCCAGCTCTGAGGGTGACACTGAAGCTTTCTTT. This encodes CASSEGDTEAFF.

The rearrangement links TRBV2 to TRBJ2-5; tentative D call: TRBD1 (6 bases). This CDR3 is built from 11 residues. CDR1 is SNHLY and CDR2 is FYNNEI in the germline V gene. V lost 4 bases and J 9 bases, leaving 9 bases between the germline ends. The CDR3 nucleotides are TGTGCCAGCAGTGTGGGGGCGGCCCAGTACTTC. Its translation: CASSVGAAQYF.

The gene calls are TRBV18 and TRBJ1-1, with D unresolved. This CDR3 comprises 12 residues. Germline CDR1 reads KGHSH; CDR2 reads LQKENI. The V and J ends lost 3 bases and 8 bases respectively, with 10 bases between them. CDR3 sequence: CASSPSTREAFF. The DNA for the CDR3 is TGTGCCAGCTCACCGTCTACGAGAGAAGCTTTCTTT.

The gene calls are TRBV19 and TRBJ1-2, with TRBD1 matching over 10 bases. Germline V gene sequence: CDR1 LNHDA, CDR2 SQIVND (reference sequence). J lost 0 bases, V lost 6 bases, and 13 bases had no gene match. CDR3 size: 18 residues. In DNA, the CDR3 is TGTGCCAGTAGCGACCATGGACAGGGGGTTCTATCTAACTATGGCTACACCTTC. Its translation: CASSDHGQGVLSNYGYTF.